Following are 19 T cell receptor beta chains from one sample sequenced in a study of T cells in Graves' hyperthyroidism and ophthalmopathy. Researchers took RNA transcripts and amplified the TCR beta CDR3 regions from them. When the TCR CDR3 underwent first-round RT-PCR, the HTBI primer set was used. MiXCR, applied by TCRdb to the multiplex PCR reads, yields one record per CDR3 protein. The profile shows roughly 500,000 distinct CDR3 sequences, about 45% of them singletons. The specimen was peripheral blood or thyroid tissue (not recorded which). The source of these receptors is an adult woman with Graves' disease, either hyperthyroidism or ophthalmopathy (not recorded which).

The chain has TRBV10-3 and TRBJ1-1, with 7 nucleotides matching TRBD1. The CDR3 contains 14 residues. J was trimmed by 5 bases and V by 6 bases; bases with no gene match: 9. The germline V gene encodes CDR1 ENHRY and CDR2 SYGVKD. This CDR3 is CAISRVGTETEAFF. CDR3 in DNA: TGTGCCATCAGCCGCGTCGGGACAGAAACTGAAGCTTTCTTT.

CDR3 sequence reads: CASSLRRDSGEQYF. DNA of the CDR3: TGCGCCAGCAGCTTAAGACGGGACTCGGGCGAGCAGTACTTC. The V and J genes are TRBV5-1 and TRBJ2-7; a weak D match, TRBD2 (6 bases). Trimming left V 2 bases short and J 6 bases short, with 15 bases between. The CDR3 is made up of 14 amino acids. Germline CDR1 and CDR2: SGHRS and YFSETQ.

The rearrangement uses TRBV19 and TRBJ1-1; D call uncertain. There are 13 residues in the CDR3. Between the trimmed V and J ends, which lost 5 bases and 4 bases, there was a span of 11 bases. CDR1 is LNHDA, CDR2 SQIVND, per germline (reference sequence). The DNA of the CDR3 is TGTGCCAGTAGTTACTCGGGGATCACTGAAGCTTTCTTT. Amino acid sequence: CASSYSGITEAFF.

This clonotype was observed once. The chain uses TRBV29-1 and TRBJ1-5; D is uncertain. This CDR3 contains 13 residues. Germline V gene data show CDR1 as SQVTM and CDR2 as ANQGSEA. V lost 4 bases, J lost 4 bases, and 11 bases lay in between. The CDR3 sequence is CSVAPVPNQPQHF. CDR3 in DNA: TGCAGCGTTGCCCCAGTTCCTAATCAGCCCCAGCATTTT.

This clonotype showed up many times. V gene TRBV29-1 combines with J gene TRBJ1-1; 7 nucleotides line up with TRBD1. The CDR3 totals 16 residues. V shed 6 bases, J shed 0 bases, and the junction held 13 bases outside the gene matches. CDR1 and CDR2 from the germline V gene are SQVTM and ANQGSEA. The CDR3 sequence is CSVDPGQTDMNTEAFF. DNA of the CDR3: TGCAGCGTGGACCCGGGACAGACAGATATGAACACTGAAGCTTTCTTT.

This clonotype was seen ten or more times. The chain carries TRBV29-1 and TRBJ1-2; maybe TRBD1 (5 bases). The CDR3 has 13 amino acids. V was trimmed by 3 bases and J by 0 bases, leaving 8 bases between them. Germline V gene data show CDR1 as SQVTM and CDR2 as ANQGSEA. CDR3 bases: TGCAGCGTTGAGAGGGACTCTAACTATGGCTACACCTTC. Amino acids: CSVERDSNYGYTF.

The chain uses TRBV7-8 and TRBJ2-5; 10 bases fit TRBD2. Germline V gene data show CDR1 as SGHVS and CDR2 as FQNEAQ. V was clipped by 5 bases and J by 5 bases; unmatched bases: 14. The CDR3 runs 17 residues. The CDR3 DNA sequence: TGTGCCAGCAGCCCTAGGTCTAGCGGGAGAATAAGGGAGACCCAGTACTTC. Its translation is CASSPRSSGRIRETQYF.

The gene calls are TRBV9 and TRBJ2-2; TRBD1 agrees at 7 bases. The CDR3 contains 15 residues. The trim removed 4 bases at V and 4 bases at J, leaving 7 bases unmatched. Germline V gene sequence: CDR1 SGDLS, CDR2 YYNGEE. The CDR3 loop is CASSPSGTVTGELFF. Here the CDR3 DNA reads TGTGCCAGCAGCCCCTCCGGGACAGTCACCGGGGAGCTGTTTTTT.

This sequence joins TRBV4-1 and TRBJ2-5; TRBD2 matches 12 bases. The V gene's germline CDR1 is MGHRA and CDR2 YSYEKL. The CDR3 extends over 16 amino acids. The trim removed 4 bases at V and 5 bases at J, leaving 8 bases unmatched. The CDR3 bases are TGCGCCAGCAGCCTTCGACTAGCGGGAGTGATGGAGACCCAGTACTTC. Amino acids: CASSLRLAGVMETQYF.

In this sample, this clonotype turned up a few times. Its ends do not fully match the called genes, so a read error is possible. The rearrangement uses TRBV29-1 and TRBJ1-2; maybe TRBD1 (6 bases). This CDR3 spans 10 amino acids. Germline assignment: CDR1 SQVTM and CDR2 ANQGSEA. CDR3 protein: CSAKRGGEAF. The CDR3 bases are TGCAGCGCAAAAAGGGGGGGCGAAGCCTTC.

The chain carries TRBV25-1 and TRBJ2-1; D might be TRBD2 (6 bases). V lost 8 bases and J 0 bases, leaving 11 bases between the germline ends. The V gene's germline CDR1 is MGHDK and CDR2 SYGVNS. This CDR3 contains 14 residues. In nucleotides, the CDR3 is TGTGCCAGCTCGGGACTCCCCTCCTACAATGAGCAGTTCTTC. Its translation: CASSGLPSYNEQFF.

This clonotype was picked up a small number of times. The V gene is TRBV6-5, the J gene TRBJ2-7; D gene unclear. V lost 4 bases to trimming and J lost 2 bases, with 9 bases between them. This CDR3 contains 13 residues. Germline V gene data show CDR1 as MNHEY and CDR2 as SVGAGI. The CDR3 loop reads CASSSSIAYEQYF. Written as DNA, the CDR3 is TGTGCCAGCAGTTCCTCGATAGCCTACGAGCAGTACTTC.

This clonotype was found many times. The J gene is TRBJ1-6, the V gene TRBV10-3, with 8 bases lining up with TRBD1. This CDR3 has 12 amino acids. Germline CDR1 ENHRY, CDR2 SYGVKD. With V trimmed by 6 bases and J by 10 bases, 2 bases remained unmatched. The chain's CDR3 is CAIRGQGSPLHF. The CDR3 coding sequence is TGTGCCATCAGAGGACAGGGATCACCCCTCCACTTT.

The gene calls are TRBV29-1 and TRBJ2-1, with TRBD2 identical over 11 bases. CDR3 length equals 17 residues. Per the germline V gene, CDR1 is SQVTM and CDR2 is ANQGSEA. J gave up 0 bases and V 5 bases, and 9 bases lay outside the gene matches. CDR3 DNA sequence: TGCAGCGTTCTCCCTAGCGGGAGGCTCAGCTCCTACAATGAGCAGTTCTTC. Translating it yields CSVLPSGRLSSYNEQFF.

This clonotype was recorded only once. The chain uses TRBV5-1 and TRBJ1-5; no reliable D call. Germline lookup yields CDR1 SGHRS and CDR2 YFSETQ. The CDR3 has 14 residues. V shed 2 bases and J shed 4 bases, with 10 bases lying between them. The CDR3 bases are TGCGCCAGCAGCTTAATGGGCATTAATCAGCCCCAGCATTTT. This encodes CASSLMGINQPQHF.

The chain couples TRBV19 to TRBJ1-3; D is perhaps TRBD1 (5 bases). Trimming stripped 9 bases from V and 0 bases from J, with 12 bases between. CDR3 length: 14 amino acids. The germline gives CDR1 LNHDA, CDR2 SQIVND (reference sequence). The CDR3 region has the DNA TGTGCCAGCGGCGGGGGAACCTCTGGAAACACCATATATTTT. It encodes CASGGGTSGNTIYF.

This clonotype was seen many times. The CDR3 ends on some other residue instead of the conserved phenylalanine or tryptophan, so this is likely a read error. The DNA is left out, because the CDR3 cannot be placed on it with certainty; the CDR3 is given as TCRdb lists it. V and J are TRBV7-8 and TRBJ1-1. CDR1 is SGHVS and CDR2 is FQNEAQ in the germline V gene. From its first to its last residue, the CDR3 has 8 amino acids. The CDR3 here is CASSLGPL.

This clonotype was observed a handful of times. The CDR3 spells CASSYRDRGYF. The CDR3, as DNA: TGTGCCAGCAGCTACCGGGACAGGGGGTACTTC. The J gene is TRBJ2-5, the V gene TRBV7-9, with 10 bases identical to TRBD1. J lost 13 bases, V lost 4 bases, and 3 bases had no gene match. In germline, CDR1 is SEHNR, CDR2 FQNEAQ (reference sequence). The CDR3 spans 11 residues.

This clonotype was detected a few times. The CDR3 DNA sequence: TGTGCCAGCAGTTACTCGGTGGGTTATGGCTACACCTTC. Protein: CASSYSVGYGYTF. V gene TRBV6-5 combines with J gene TRBJ1-2, with D uncertain. The V gene lost 0 bases and the J gene lost 5 bases, with 7 bases spanning the gap. Germline lookup yields CDR1 MNHEY and CDR2 SVGAGI. The CDR3 extends over 13 amino acids.